The 22 T cell receptor beta chains given below trace back to one sample, sequenced in a study of blood T cell repertoires in COVID-19. Some clones are missing from TCRdb's copy, which holds only in-frame ones; the method was immunoSEQ multiplex PCR. The sample has around 140,000 clones, roughly 84% seen once. Sample: peripheral blood. These receptors originate from an elderly woman with acute or convalescent COVID-19.

The J gene is TRBJ2-2, the V gene TRBV18; D possibly corresponds to TRBD2 (6 bases). The CDR3 runs to 14 residues. The V end lost 3 bases, the J end lost 7 bases, and 12 bases lay between the germline ends. CDR1 is KGHSH and CDR2 is LQKENI in the germline V gene. The CDR3: CASSPPGGDGELFF. The CDR3 DNA follows: TGTGCCAGCTCACCCCCCGGGGGTGACGGGGAGCTGTTTTTT.

This clone was observed a single time. V usage is TRBV2 and J usage is TRBJ2-1; a possible D gene is TRBD1 (7 bases). Per the germline V gene, CDR1 is SNHLY and CDR2 is FYNNEI. The CDR3 is 15 amino acids. Trimming removed 3 bases at V and 5 bases at J, with 14 bases between. DNA for the CDR3: TGTGCCAGCAGTGATTGGAGGGGGCGAAACAATGAGCAGTTCTTC. Its protein product is CASSDWRGRNNEQFF.

The V and J genes are TRBV4-3 and TRBJ1-3; D is perhaps TRBD1 (5 bases). The germline V gene has CDR1 LGHNA and CDR2 YSLEER. V was shortened by 1 base and J by 4 bases, with 11 bases between the two germline ends. The CDR3 length is 15 residues. Written as DNA, the CDR3 is TGCGCCAGCAGCCAAGCACGGGACTGGGGAAACACCATATATTTT. Its translation is CASSQARDWGNTIYF.

The chain carries TRBV11-2 and TRBJ1-1, with 11 bases matching TRBD1. V lost 5 bases, J lost 6 bases, and 8 bases stayed unmatched. Germline loops: CDR1 SGHAT, CDR2 FQNNGV. The CDR3 extends over 15 amino acids. The DNA of the CDR3 is TGTGCCAGCAGCCCCAGGACAGGGGGCGCGGCTGAAGCTTTCTTT. It yields the protein CASSPRTGGAAEAFF.

The chain uses TRBV7-9 and TRBJ1-2; D is unresolved. From germline, CDR1 is SEHNR and CDR2 FQNEAQ (reference sequence). Trimming shortened V by 1 base and J by 8 bases, and 8 bases separated the two germline ends. The CDR3 has 12 amino acids. CDR3: CASSLDWAGYTF. The CDR3 region has the DNA TGTGCCAGCAGCTTAGATTGGGCGGGCTACACCTTC.

The chain employs TRBV5-6 and TRBJ2-1; D call uncertain. CDR1 is SGHDT, CDR2 YYEEEE, per germline. V was shortened by 2 bases and J by 2 bases, with 14 bases between the two germline ends. CDR3 length equals 16 residues. CDR3 protein: CASSFGSFGTYNEQFF. In DNA form, the CDR3 reads TGTGCCAGCAGCTTTGGCTCTTTTGGCACCTACAATGAGCAGTTCTTC.

The chain couples TRBV29-1 to TRBJ2-5, with D perhaps TRBD2 (6 bases). Germline CDR1 and CDR2: SQVTM and ANQGSEA. The CDR3 is made up of 13 amino acids. V shed 1 base and J shed 4 bases, with 10 bases lying between them. The CDR3: CSVEVARGETQYF. CDR3 sequence (DNA): TGCAGCGTTGAAGTTGCGCGGGGAGAGACCCAGTACTTC.

V is TRBV27 and J is TRBJ2-7; 9 nucleotides line up with TRBD1. Losses at the gene ends were 6 bases for V and 3 bases for J; bases not matched to a gene: 3. The CDR3 length is 13 residues. Germline assignment: CDR1 MNHEY and CDR2 SMNVEV (reference sequence). CDR3 sequence: CASSPDRGYEQYF. The CDR3 region has the DNA TGTGCCAGCAGCCCGGACAGGGGCTACGAGCAGTACTTC.

CDR3 sequence (DNA): TGTGCCAGCAGCTTAGGACTAGCGGACACAGATACGCAGTATTTT. This encodes CASSLGLADTDTQYF. J is TRBJ2-3 and V is TRBV7-9, with 9 bases fitting TRBD2. CDR1 is SEHNR and CDR2 is FQNEAQ in the germline V gene (reference sequence). The V gene end was trimmed by 1 base and the J gene end by 2 bases; junction bases not matched to a gene: 1. The CDR3 spans 15 residues.

V and J are TRBV6-5 and TRBJ2-7, with D tentatively TRBD1 (5 bases). CDR1 and CDR2 (germline): MNHEY, SVGAGI. The CDR3 is 14 amino acids. V was cut by 8 bases and J by 2 bases, with 16 bases left in between. The CDR3 DNA reads TGTGCCAGCCAGCCAGGGCCTAGGCCCTACGAGCAGTACTTC. Translated, it gives CASQPGPRPYEQYF.

This chain links TRBV30 with TRBJ1-4; TRBD1 might be the D (5 bases). The CDR3 spans 15 residues. Per the germline V gene, CDR1 is GTSNPN and CDR2 is SVGIG (reference sequence). Trimming left V 0 bases short and J 5 bases short, with 13 bases between. In nucleotides, the CDR3 is TGTGCCTGGAGTGTACCCGGGGGGGGAAATGAAAAACTGTTTTTT. Translation: CAWSVPGGGNEKLFF. Drawing the rest from reference TRBV30 and TRBJ1-4, the complete variable domain is SQTIHQWPATLVQPVGSPLSLECTVEGTSNPNLYWYRQAAGRGLQLLFYSVGIGQISSEVPQNLSASRPQDRQFILSSKKLLLSDSGFYLCAWSVPGGGNEKLFFGSGTQLSVL.

The chain employs TRBV9 and TRBJ2-2; 7 bases align to TRBD2. Germline trimming cut 0 bases from V and 2 bases from J; bases unmatched to any gene: 4. Per germline, CDR1 SGDLS and CDR2 YYNGEE. This CDR3 has 16 amino acids. The CDR3 sequence: CASSVGASGNTGELFF. Here the CDR3 DNA reads TGTGCCAGCAGCGTAGGGGCTAGCGGAAACACCGGGGAGCTGTTTTTT.

V gene TRBV7-2 combines with J gene TRBJ1-1; TRBD1 agrees at 9 bases. V lost 5 bases, J lost 7 bases, and 8 bases stayed unmatched. The germline V gene has CDR1 SGHTA and CDR2 FQGNSA. This CDR3 has 14 amino acids. CDR3 loop: CASSPSGQGFEAFF. CDR3 in DNA: TGTGCCAGCAGCCCGTCGGGACAGGGCTTTGAAGCTTTCTTT.

The chain employs TRBV4-1 and TRBJ2-3, with TRBD2 matching over 9 bases. CDR1 is MGHRA and CDR2 is YSYEKL in the germline V gene. The CDR3 extends over 16 amino acids. Germline trimming cut 0 bases from V and 5 bases from J; bases unmatched to any gene: 6. This CDR3 reads CASSQDASGVRDTQYF. DNA of the CDR3: TGCGCCAGCAGCCAAGATGCTAGCGGGGTGAGAGATACGCAGTATTTT.

This clone was detected only a few times. The V gene is TRBV5-4, the J gene TRBJ1-1; D is undetermined. CDR1 is SGHNT and CDR2 is YYREEE in the germline V gene (reference sequence). This CDR3 has 12 residues. V lost 5 bases, J lost 10 bases, and 15 bases lay in between. CDR3 sequence reads: CASRKDGNGAFF. The CDR3, as DNA: TGTGCCAGCAGGAAGGACGGGAATGGAGCTTTCTTT.

This sequence joins TRBV5-6 and TRBJ1-3; D is perhaps TRBD1 (5 bases). Germline CDR1 and CDR2: SGHDT and YYEEEE. The CDR3 consists of 15 residues. V shed 5 bases and J shed 4 bases, with 16 bases lying between them. DNA for the CDR3: TGTGCCAGCAGTCGGCAGGGAGGGGTCGGAAACACCATATATTTT. Translated: CASSRQGGVGNTIYF.

The rearrangement uses TRBV6-4 and TRBJ1-1, with TRBD1 as a possible D gene (5 bases). The V and J ends lost 3 bases and 4 bases respectively, with 6 bases between them. The length of the CDR3 is 12 residues. From germline, CDR1 is MRHNA and CDR2 SNTAGT. CDR3 DNA: TGTGCCAGCAGTGATGGGGCCACTGAAGCTTTCTTT. This translates into CASSDGATEAFF.

The CDR3 loop reads CASRRRGQREKLFF. The CDR3 nucleotides are TGTGCCAGCAGGCGCAGGGGGCAACGCGAAAAACTGTTTTTT. The chain uses TRBV7-9 and TRBJ1-4, with 8 bases that match TRBD1. Germline V lookup: CDR1 SEHNR, CDR2 FQNEAQ (reference sequence). The CDR3 covers 14 residues. V shed 6 bases and J 8 bases; nucleotides not matched to a gene: 8.

The rearrangement uses TRBV7-7 and TRBJ2-5, with 9 bases matching TRBD2. This CDR3 is built from 15 residues. V lost 5 bases and J lost 7; bases outside the gene matches: 11. The V gene's germline CDR1 is SSHAT and CDR2 FNYEAQ (reference sequence). The DNA for the CDR3 is TGTGCCAGCAGCGTCGTAGCGGGAGTTCGTGGGACCCAGTACTTC. Translated, it gives CASSVVAGVRGTQYF. Based on the CDR3 plus reference TRBV7-7 and TRBJ2-5, the full variable domain is GAGVSQSPRYKVTKRGQDVTLRCDPISSHATLYWYQQALGQGPEFLTYFNYEAQPDKSGLPSDRFSAERPEGSISTLTIQRTEQRDSAMYRCASSVVAGVRGTQYFGPGTRLLVL.

The J gene is TRBJ2-1, the V gene TRBV5-1; D not resolved. V lost 5 bases and J lost 4, with 13 bases in between. Germline CDR1 is SGHRS and CDR2 is YFSETQ. CDR3 length: 14 amino acids. The CDR3 region has the DNA TGCGCCAGCAGTCAAGACACGACATACAATGAGCAGTTCTTC. It encodes CASSQDTTYNEQFF. The whole variable domain, remainder taken from reference TRBV5-1 and TRBJ2-1, is KAGVTQTPRYLIKTRGQQVTLSCSPISGHRSVSWYQQTPGQGLQFLFEYFSETQRNKGNFPGRFSGRQFSNSRSEMNVSTLELGDSALYLCASSQDTTYNEQFFGPGTRLTVL.

The CDR3 DNA sequence: TGTGCCAGCAGAGGAGCAGGGTGGAGTTCACCCCTCCACTTT. Translation: CASRGAGWSSPLHF. The chain couples TRBV14 to TRBJ1-6; D may be TRBD1 (5 bases). Germline lookup yields CDR1 SGHDN and CDR2 FVKESK. This CDR3 has 14 residues. V was shortened by 6 bases and J by 9 bases, with 15 bases between the two germline ends. The entire variable domain, with the rest obtained from reference TRBV14 and TRBJ1-6, is as follows: EAGVTQFPSHSVIEKGQTVTLRCDPISGHDNLYWYRRVMGKEIKFLLHFVKESKQDESGMPNNRFLAERTGGTYSTLKVQPAELEDSGVYFCASRGAGWSSPLHFGNGTRLTVT.

CDR3 in DNA: TGTGCCAGCAGTATTGACGGAAGAGGCTATGGCTACACCTTC. Its protein product is CASSIDGRGYGYTF. V gene TRBV6-1 combines with J gene TRBJ1-2; D call uncertain. CDR3 length: 14 residues. Trimming pared 5 bases from V and 4 bases from J, leaving 14 bases between. Germline V gives CDR1 MNHNS, CDR2 SASEGT.